The rows below give T cell receptor beta chains drawn from one sample of a study of blood T cell repertoires in COVID-19. Sequencing used immunoSEQ multiplex PCR; TCRdb keeps in-frame clones, though not all of them. The sample contains 200,000 to 250,000 clones, about 88% of which appear only once. The sequenced sample consisted of peripheral blood. The receptors were sampled from a woman in her 50s with COVID-19, enrolled during active disease. CDR3s include the opening cysteine and the closing phenylalanine or tryptophan. The D gene is left open where the match is weak. Only some rows state a clone size, as once, few, many or a class for expanded clones.

v_call: TRBV3-1/TRBV3-2
d_call: TRBD2
clone_size: NA
j_call: TRBJ2-5
cdr3_nt: TGTGCCAGCAGCCAAGATGGGCGGTGGACTAGCGGGGGGAGCCAAGAGACCCAGTACTTC
cdr3_aa: CASSQDGRWTSGGSQETQYF

v_call: TRBV28
d_call: NA
clone_size: NA
j_call: TRBJ1-4
cdr3_nt: TGTGCCAGCAGACGCCCTGGAGGCGAGGCTAAGGAAAAACTGTTTTTT
cdr3_aa: CASRRPGGEAKEKLFF

v_call: TRBV4-3
d_call: NA
clone_size: once
j_call: TRBJ2-7
cdr3_nt: TGCGCCAGCAGCCAAGATTACTACGAGCAGTACTTC
cdr3_aa: CASSQDYYEQYF

v_call: TRBV19
d_call: NA
clone_size: NA
j_call: TRBJ1-1
cdr3_nt: TGTGCCAGTAGTATAGATCTAGGCCGGGTATCTGAAGCTTTCTTT
cdr3_aa: CASSIDLGRVSEAFF

v_call: TRBV3-1/TRBV3-2
d_call: NA
clone_size: once
j_call: TRBJ2-7
cdr3_nt: TGTGCCAGCAGCCAAGTTCCCTTTGGGGGGTCCTACGAGCAGTACTTC
cdr3_aa: CASSQVPFGGSYEQYF

v_call: TRBV24-1
d_call: NA
clone_size: NA
j_call: TRBJ1-5
cdr3_nt: TGTGCCACCAGGGCAGGGGTGGGTCAGCCCCAGCATTTT
cdr3_aa: CATRAGVGQPQHF

v_call: TRBV7-2
d_call: NA
clone_size: NA
j_call: TRBJ1-2
cdr3_nt: TGTGCCAGCAGCCCACGGACACTTAACTATGGCTACACCTTC
cdr3_aa: CASSPRTLNYGYTF

v_call: TRBV11-2
d_call: NA
clone_size: NA
j_call: TRBJ1-1
cdr3_nt: TGTGCCAGCAGATGGGTCGGGGGTGGTGAAGCTTTCTTT
cdr3_aa: CASRWVGGGEAFF

v_call: TRBV19
d_call: NA
clone_size: NA
j_call: TRBJ1-4
cdr3_nt: TGTGCCAGTAGTATAGTGGCCAATCAGGAAAAACTGTTTTTT
cdr3_aa: CASSIVANQEKLFF

v_call: TRBV19
d_call: NA
clone_size: NA
j_call: TRBJ1-5
cdr3_nt: TGTGCCAGTAGTCGTTGGGACACAGACGGTCAGCCCCAGCATTTT
cdr3_aa: CASSRWDTDGQPQHF

v_call: TRBV7-7
d_call: NA
clone_size: NA
j_call: TRBJ2-5
cdr3_nt: TGTGCCAGCAGCTCGAGTCAGGGGGGTGGAGAGACCCAGTACTTC
cdr3_aa: CASSSSQGGGETQYF

v_call: TRBV6-5
d_call: NA
clone_size: NA
j_call: TRBJ1-1
cdr3_nt: TGTGCCAGCAGGCGGATGAACACTGAAGCTTTCTTT
cdr3_aa: CASRRMNTEAFF

v_call: TRBV5-1
d_call: NA
clone_size: NA
j_call: TRBJ1-1
cdr3_nt: TGCGCCAGCAGCTTCGACAGTTCCCGAATGAACACTGAAGCTTTCTTT
cdr3_aa: CASSFDSSRMNTEAFF

v_call: TRBV27
d_call: NA
clone_size: NA
j_call: TRBJ2-7
cdr3_nt: TGTGCCAGCATCCGGGTTGGTGCAACCTACGAGCAGTACTTC
cdr3_aa: CASIRVGATYEQYF

v_call: TRBV20-1
d_call: NA
clone_size: NA
j_call: TRBJ1-5
cdr3_nt: TGCAGTGCTAGTTCCAGAGGCTATAGCAATCAGCCCCAGCATTTT
cdr3_aa: CSASSRGYSNQPQHF

v_call: TRBV5-4
d_call: TRBD2
clone_size: NA
j_call: TRBJ2-3
cdr3_nt: TGTGCCAGCAGCTTGTCCCGCTTCGGGGGGGCGGCCACAGATACGCAGTATTTT
cdr3_aa: CASSLSRFGGAATDTQYF

v_call: TRBV19
d_call: NA
clone_size: NA
j_call: TRBJ1-1
cdr3_nt: TGTGCCAGTAGTATAGGAGCCCGGACAGTTGAAGCTTTCTTT
cdr3_aa: CASSIGARTVEAFF

v_call: TRBV27
d_call: NA
clone_size: NA
j_call: TRBJ2-3
cdr3_nt: TGTGCCAGCAGAACTACAGGGTCAGATACGCAGTATTTT
cdr3_aa: CASRTTGSDTQYF